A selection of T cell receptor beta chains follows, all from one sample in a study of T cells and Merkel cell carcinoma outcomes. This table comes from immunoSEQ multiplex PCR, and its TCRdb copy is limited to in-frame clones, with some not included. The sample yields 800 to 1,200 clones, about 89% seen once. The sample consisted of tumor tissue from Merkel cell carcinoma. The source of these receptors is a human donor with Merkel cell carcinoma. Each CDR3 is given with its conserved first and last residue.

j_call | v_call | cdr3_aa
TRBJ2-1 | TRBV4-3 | CASSQDGVGSPRVF
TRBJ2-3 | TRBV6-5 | CASRGAGDTQYF
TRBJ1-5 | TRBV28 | CASSLEVAGQPQHF
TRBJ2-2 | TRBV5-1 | CASSSLSQGAGELFF
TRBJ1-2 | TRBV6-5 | CASSRQRGSYGYTF
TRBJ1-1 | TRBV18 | CASSPMTLTTEAFF
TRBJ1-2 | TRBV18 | CASSQDGTVDGYTF
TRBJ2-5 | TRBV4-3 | CASSQELAVQETQYF
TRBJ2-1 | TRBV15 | CATGEERGSDEQFF
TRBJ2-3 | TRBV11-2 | CASSLMTEEDTQYF
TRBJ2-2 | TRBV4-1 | CASNQNTLTGELFF
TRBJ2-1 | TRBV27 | CASSFRSDNLEQFF
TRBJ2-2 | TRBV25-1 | CASSRSADTGELFF
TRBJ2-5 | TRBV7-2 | CASSPRLGRGRETQYF
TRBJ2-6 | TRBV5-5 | CASRTMDSGANVLTF
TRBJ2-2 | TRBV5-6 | CASSLVGSRTGELFF
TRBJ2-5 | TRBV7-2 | CASSPTTGGWETQYF
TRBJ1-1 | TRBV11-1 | CASSSQTGDEAFF
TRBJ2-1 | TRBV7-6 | CASSPSGTYNEQFF
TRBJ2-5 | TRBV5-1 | CASSLGQGTQYF
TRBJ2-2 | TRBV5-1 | CASSLTQGGTGELFF
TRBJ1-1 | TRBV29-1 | CSVQGNAEAFF
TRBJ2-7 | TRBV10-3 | CAIRGDYEQYF
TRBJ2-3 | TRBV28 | CASSFLSETDTQYF
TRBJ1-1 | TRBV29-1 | CSVVVGSGRLNTEAFF
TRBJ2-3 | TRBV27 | CASSFIPVAPPDTQYF
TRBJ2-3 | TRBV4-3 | CASSQDFRGSTDTQYF
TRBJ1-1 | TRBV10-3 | CAISHSTDYRGWSTEAFF
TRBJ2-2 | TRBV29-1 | CSVDVSSGMNTGELFF
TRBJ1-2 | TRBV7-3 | CASSTNHRDYGYTF
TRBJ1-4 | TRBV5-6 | CASSIPGNEKLFF
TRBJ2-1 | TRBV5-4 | CASSLVTGSGNEQFF
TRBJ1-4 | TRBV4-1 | CASSQDPTHSREKLFF
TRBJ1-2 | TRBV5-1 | CASSLEGHRFGYTF
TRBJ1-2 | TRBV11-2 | CASSLADTGNYGYTF
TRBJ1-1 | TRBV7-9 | CASSLDPGLGAEAFF
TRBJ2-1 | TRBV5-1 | CASSSRGLAGGFYNEQFF
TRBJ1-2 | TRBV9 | CASSGALYGYTF
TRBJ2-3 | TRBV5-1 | CASSLASGSGADTQYF
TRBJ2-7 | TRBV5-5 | CASNLVLAGSYEQYF
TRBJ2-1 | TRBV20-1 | CSAQRGHEQFF
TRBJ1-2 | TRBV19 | CASSIRVQGNGYTF
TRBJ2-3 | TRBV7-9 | CASSFRGGGNVGTQYF
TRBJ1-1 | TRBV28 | CASRAPRNTEAFF
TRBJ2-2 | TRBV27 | CASSLWGSGRAMGELFF
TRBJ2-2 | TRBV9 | CASTPGLWTGELFF
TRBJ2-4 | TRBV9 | CASSVDSRTSGRAKNIQYF
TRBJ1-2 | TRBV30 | CARDSEANYGYTF
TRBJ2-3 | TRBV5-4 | CASSGYSARTDTQYF
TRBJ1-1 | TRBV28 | CASSLYLNTEAFF
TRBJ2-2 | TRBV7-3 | CASQAQVNTGELFF
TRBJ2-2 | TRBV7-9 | CASSLRTGELFF
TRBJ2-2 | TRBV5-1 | CASSLPTVTTGELFF